This T cell receptor (beta chain) originates from a study of T cells after yellow fever vaccination. This clonotype was recorded many times. The target antigen is unknown. For TCR, cDNA came from 5'RACE template switching, which added a universal primer site and UMIs. TCRdb called the 5' RACE reads again in MiXCR, with one record for every CDR3 protein. The sample gives fewer than 350,000 distinct CDR3 sequences, around 4% of which show up once; about 20% is in the top ten. The ends were cut back, 6 bases at V and 5 bases at J, with 13 bases in the middle. The CDR3 has 13 amino acids. Germline V gives CDR1 MDHEN, CDR2 SYDVKM. Study results and limitations: Clonotypes shared by both compartments, CD4 and CD8, made up a small share.

The chain employs TRBV28 and TRBJ2-5; D is undetermined. The receptor's source is a man aged 18 to 29 who received the YFV17D yellow fever vaccine. Material: PBMCs, obtained on the day of the yellow fever booster vaccination. DNA for the CDR3: TGTGCCAGCAGCCCAGCCTCGTTGGAGACCCAGTACTTC. This translates into CASSPASLETQYF.